The 32 T cell receptor beta chains given below trace back to one sample, sequenced in a study of cytotoxic CD8 clonotypes in ibrutinib-treated CLL. Libraries were prepared by immunoSEQ multiplex PCR; TCRdb keeps only in-frame clonotypes and omits some of them. The sample includes 250,000 or so clones, roughly 70% of them seen just once. The starting material was PBMCs, obtained after 24 months of ibrutinib treatment. Source of these receptors: a human donor with chronic lymphocytic leukemia.

V usage is TRBV6-5 and J usage is TRBJ2-7; 8 nucleotides match TRBD2. Germline-derived CDR1 and CDR2 are MNHEY and SVGAGI. Germline trimming cut 0 bases from V and 2 bases from J; bases unmatched to any gene: 6. The CDR3 sequence is 16 residues long. The CDR3 here is CASSYSMTAGAYEQYF. The CDR3 DNA reads as TGTGCCAGCAGTTACTCGATGACAGCGGGAGCCTACGAGCAGTACTTC.

This clone has a handful of counts. This sequence joins TRBV11-3 and TRBJ2-3; D is uncertain. The germline gives CDR1 SGHNT, CDR2 YENEEA. Trimming took off 5 bases at V and 6 bases at J, with 12 bases between the two ends. The CDR3 sequence is 13 residues long. In DNA form, the CDR3 reads TGTGCCAGCAGCAGGTCCCAATCGGATACGCAGTATTTT. Translation gives CASSRSQSDTQYF.

This sequence joins TRBV9 and TRBJ1-1; D is ambiguous. Trimming shortened V by 5 bases and J by 0 bases, and 11 bases separated the two germline ends. Germline CDR1 is SGDLS and CDR2 is YYNGEE. This CDR3 is 14 amino acids long. CDR3 sequence reads: CASSRTGMNTEAFF. CDR3 bases: TGTGCCAGCAGTCGGACCGGCATGAACACTGAAGCTTTCTTT.

The V and J genes are TRBV5-1 and TRBJ2-7; 12 bases align to TRBD2. Germline V lookup: CDR1 SGHRS, CDR2 YFSETQ. The CDR3 runs 14 residues. Trimming removed 0 bases from V and 6 bases from J; junction bases left unmatched: 1. This chain's CDR3 is CASSLASGRAEQYF. The CDR3 bases are TGCGCCAGCAGCTTGGCTAGCGGGAGGGCCGAGCAGTACTTC.

The chain recombines TRBV4-1 with TRBJ1-2; D is perhaps TRBD1 (6 bases). V was pared by 4 bases and J by 7 bases, with 22 bases between. CDR3 length: 16 amino acids. CDR1 is MGHRA and CDR2 is YSYEKL in the germline V gene. For the CDR3, the DNA is TGCGCCAGCAGCCGCGAAACAGGGACCGAAGGAAGTGGCTACACCTTC. Translation gives CASSRETGTEGSGYTF.

The V and J genes are TRBV28 and TRBJ2-7, with D perhaps TRBD2 (5 bases). The CDR3 covers 14 residues. Trimming shortened V by 3 bases and J by 3 bases, and 12 bases separated the two germline ends. Germline V gene data show CDR1 as MDHEN and CDR2 as SYDVKM. CDR3 protein: CASSFGILNYEQYF. For the CDR3, the DNA is TGTGCCAGCAGTTTCGGGATATTAAACTACGAGCAGTACTTC.

The chain carries TRBV19 and TRBJ2-3; possibly TRBD1 or TRBD2 for D (5 bases each). Germline V gene sequence: CDR1 LNHDA, CDR2 SQIVND (reference sequence). The CDR3 extends over 18 amino acids. The V and J ends lost 4 bases and 1 base respectively, with 21 bases between them. This chain's CDR3 is CASSTARDPRGGTDTQYF. DNA of the CDR3: TGTGCCAGTAGTACCGCCCGGGATCCACGGGGCGGCACAGATACGCAGTATTTT.

J is TRBJ2-1 and V is TRBV19; 8 bases fit TRBD1. J gave up 4 bases and V 5 bases, and 7 bases lay outside the gene matches. In germline, CDR1 is LNHDA, CDR2 SQIVND (reference sequence). This CDR3 contains 15 residues. CDR3 bases: TGTGCCAGTAGTCCTCCGGGACAGGCGTACAATGAGCAGTTCTTC. Residues: CASSPPGQAYNEQFF.

The rearrangement links TRBV10-1 to TRBJ2-7, with D tentatively TRBD1 or TRBD2 (5 bases each). Germline CDR1 WNHNN, CDR2 SYGVQD (reference sequence). This CDR3 is 15 amino acids long. V lost 4 bases and J 5 bases, leaving 18 bases between the germline ends. The CDR3 sequence: CASSVTPGPRDEQYF. The CDR3 DNA reads as TGCGCCAGCAGTGTCACCCCGGGACCTAGGGACGAGCAGTACTTC.

This chain uses TRBV19 with TRBJ1-2; TRBD1 matches at 8 bases. CDR1 is LNHDA, CDR2 SQIVND, per germline (reference sequence). This CDR3 is 13 amino acids long. The trim removed 4 bases at V and 8 bases at J, leaving 6 bases unmatched. The CDR3 DNA reads as TGTGCCAGTAGTACTCGGACAGGGAGAGGCTACACCTTC. This translates into CASSTRTGRGYTF.

The DNA for the CDR3 is TGTGCCAGCACCCTGGGAGGGACGTTTGTTAACACTGAAGCTTTCTTT. Residues: CASTLGGTFVNTEAFF. The V call is TRBV28, the J call TRBJ1-1; D is possibly TRBD1 (5 bases). V shed 7 bases and J shed 2 bases, with 20 bases lying between them. This CDR3 contains 16 residues. The germline V gene encodes CDR1 MDHEN and CDR2 SYDVKM. The variable domain in full, completed from reference TRBV28 and TRBJ1-1, reads DVKVTQSSRYLVKRTGEKVFLECVQDMDHENMFWYRQDPGLGLRLIYFSYDVKMKEKGDIPEGYSVSREKKERFSLILESASTNQTSMYLCASTLGGTFVNTEAFFGQGTRLTVV.

This clone has only one observation. The rearrangement uses TRBV4-3 and TRBJ2-5; D unclear. This CDR3 is 12 amino acids long. V dropped 2 bases and J dropped 5 bases, with 6 bases sitting between them. Germline loops: CDR1 LGHNA, CDR2 YSLEER. The CDR3: CASSQQSETQYF. The CDR3 DNA reads TGCGCCAGCAGCCAACAATCGGAGACCCAGTACTTC.

V is TRBV5-6 and J is TRBJ1-1; D not resolved. This CDR3 spans 16 amino acids. Germline V gene lookup returns CDR1 SGHDT and CDR2 YYEEEE. Trimming stripped 0 bases from V and 6 bases from J, with 18 bases between. CDR3 coding DNA: TGTGCCAGCAGCTTGGGATGGTTAGGGTCTTCCCCTGAAGCTTTCTTT. It translates to CASSLGWLGSSPEAFF.

In this sample, this clone turned up once. This chain connects TRBV7-8 to TRBJ2-1; 10 bases fit TRBD2. V trimming: 5 bases; J trimming: 5 bases; junction bases outside the gene matches: 9. This CDR3 contains 16 residues. CDR1 and CDR2 from the germline V gene are SGHVS and FQNEAQ. The CDR3 coding sequence is TGTGCCAGCAGCCCCCTTAGCGGGAGGCCGAACAATGAGCAGTTCTTC. Protein: CASSPLSGRPNNEQFF.

The chain combines TRBV7-2 with TRBJ2-3; D is ambiguous. The CDR3 runs to 14 residues. V lost 1 base, J lost 3 bases, and 8 bases lay in between. Germline V CDR1 and CDR2: SGHTA, FQGNSA. As DNA, the CDR3 is TGTGCCAGCAGCTTAGTACCTTGGACAGATACGCAGTATTTT. This gives the protein CASSLVPWTDTQYF.

The count of this clone is one. The chain is built from TRBV4-3 and TRBJ2-1; D remains ambiguous. V was shortened by 5 bases and J by 10 bases, with 12 bases between the two germline ends. CDR3 size: 12 residues. Per germline, CDR1 LGHNA and CDR2 YSLEER. The CDR3: CASSSIRSEQFF. CDR3 nucleotide sequence: TGCGCCAGCAGCAGCATTAGGTCCGAGCAGTTCTTC.

The gene calls are TRBV7-6 and TRBJ2-2; D gene uncertain. The V end lost 1 base, the J end lost 5 bases, and 8 bases lay between the germline ends. The CDR3 runs 14 residues. Germline V gives CDR1 SGHVS, CDR2 FNYEAQ. The CDR3 nucleotides are TGTGCCAGCAGCTTAGTCCTTAGGACCGGGGAGCTGTTTTTT. It specifies CASSLVLRTGELFF.

The V and J genes are TRBV30 and TRBJ1-5; D unclear. CDR1 and CDR2 (germline): GTSNPN, SVGIG (reference sequence). V was shortened by 1 base and J by 5 bases, with 9 bases between the two germline ends. CDR3 length: 13 amino acids. The CDR3 DNA sequence: TGTGCCTGGAGTGCTGGGAGGGATCAGCCCCAGCATTTT. It codes for CAWSAGRDQPQHF.

Of note for this clone: At one end the junction does not follow the germline gene, possibly because of a read error. Here the CDR3 reads CASSPQGASYTQYF. The DNA for the CDR3 is TGTGCTAGCAGCCCTCAGGGGGCGAGTTATACGCAGTATTTT. This chain joins TRBV7-7 and TRBJ2-3; 8 bases are a match to TRBD1. In germline, CDR1 is SSHAT, CDR2 FNYEAQ (reference sequence). The CDR3 totals 14 residues.

The chain carries TRBV28 and TRBJ1-2, with D maybe TRBD1 (6 bases). CDR1 is MDHEN, CDR2 SYDVKM, per germline. Trimming removed 8 bases from V and 4 bases from J, with 14 bases in between. The CDR3 contains 13 residues. CDR3 residues: CASQTGVFYGYTF. In DNA, the CDR3 is TGTGCCAGCCAGACAGGAGTTTTCTATGGCTACACCTTC.

This clone occurred once. The chain has TRBV5-8 and TRBJ2-7; 9 bases are a match to TRBD2. J was trimmed by 3 bases and V by 4 bases; bases with no gene match: 8. The CDR3 runs 15 residues. CDR1 is SGHTS, CDR2 YDEGEE, per germline. The CDR3 loop is CASSRPGLAIYEQYF. CDR3 coding DNA: TGTGCCAGCAGCCGACCGGGACTAGCCATCTACGAGCAGTACTTC.

J is TRBJ1-1 and V is TRBV18; tentatively, D is TRBD1 (6 bases). Trimming took off 6 bases at V and 1 base at J, with 15 bases between the two ends. The CDR3 has 15 residues. Per germline, CDR1 KGHSH and CDR2 LQKENI. CDR3 bases: TGTGCCAGCTCGATCCAGGACAGCCCGAACACTGAAGCTTTCTTT. Its protein is CASSIQDSPNTEAFF.

J is TRBJ2-7 and V is TRBV28; D is possibly TRBD1 (6 bases). The CDR3 consists of 15 residues. V lost 4 bases and J lost 3, with 16 bases in between. Germline assignment: CDR1 MDHEN and CDR2 SYDVKM. CDR3 in amino acids: CASSSLTGRYYEQYF. CDR3 in DNA: TGTGCCAGCAGTTCCTTGACAGGCCGTTACTACGAGCAGTACTTC.

In DNA, the CDR3 is TGTGCCAGCAGCCGACAGGTTTGGGATGAAAAACTGTTTTTT. Protein product: CASSRQVWDEKLFF. This sequence joins TRBV7-9 and TRBJ1-4; D is perhaps TRBD1 (6 bases). V lost 5 bases and J lost 6, with 13 bases in between. The germline CDR1 and CDR2 sequences are SEHNR and FQNEAQ (reference sequence). This CDR3 has 14 amino acids.

This clone came up a few times. Mismatch with germline at one junction end may stem from a read error. The chain combines TRBV2 with TRBJ2-7, with 8 nucleotides matching TRBD1. The CDR3 has 15 amino acids. Germline assignment: CDR1 SNHLY and CDR2 FYNNEI. The CDR3 loop reads CASSEEDRDVVGRNF. For the CDR3, the DNA is TGTGCCAGCAGTGAGGAGGACAGGGACGTGGTAGGAAGGAACTTC. The complete variable domain, with remaining parts taken from reference TRBV2 and TRBJ2-7, reads EPEVTQTPSHQVTQMGQEVILRCVPISNHLYFYWYRQILGQKVEFLVSFYNNEISEKSEIFDDQFSVERPDGSNFTLKIRSTKLEDSAMYFCASSEEDRDVVGRNFGPGTRLTVT.

The chain couples TRBV4-1 to TRBJ1-1; unclear D gene. CDR1 is MGHRA, CDR2 YSYEKL, per germline. This CDR3 region has 14 residues. V lost 0 bases and J 5 bases, leaving 10 bases between the germline ends. The CDR3 protein is CASSQEEVRTEAFF. The CDR3 coding sequence is TGCGCCAGCAGCCAAGAAGAAGTGAGGACTGAAGCTTTCTTT.

The J gene is TRBJ2-7, the V gene TRBV5-4; D is unclear. Between the trimmed V and J ends, which lost 3 bases and 2 bases, there was a span of 12 bases. There are 14 residues in the CDR3. Germline lookup yields CDR1 SGHNT and CDR2 YYREEE (reference sequence). CDR3 loop: CASSSTDRPYEQYF. The CDR3 region has the DNA TGTGCCAGCAGCTCGACCGACCGCCCCTACGAGCAGTACTTC.

This clone has just a few counts. This chain connects TRBV18 to TRBJ1-1; no firm D call. V shed 5 bases and J shed 0 bases, with 10 bases lying between them. This CDR3 has 14 residues. From germline, CDR1 is KGHSH and CDR2 LQKENI. CDR3 in amino acids: CASSFEGMNTEAFF. Here the CDR3 DNA reads TGTGCCAGCTCATTTGAGGGAATGAACACTGAAGCTTTCTTT.

This CDR3 is CASSIEARNYGYTF. The CDR3 DNA sequence: TGTGCCAGTAGTATCGAGGCCAGGAACTATGGCTACACCTTC. The genes are TRBV19 and TRBJ1-2; no firm D call. The CDR3 extends over 14 amino acids. The ends were cut back, 3 bases at V and 2 bases at J, with 10 bases in the middle. The germline CDR1 and CDR2 sequences are LNHDA and SQIVND (reference sequence). Using reference TRBV19 and TRBJ1-2 for the parts outside the CDR3, the full variable domain is DGGITQSPKYLFRKEGQNVTLSCEQNLNHDAMYWYRQDPGQGLRLIYYSQIVNDFQKGDIAEGYSVSREKKESFPLTVTSAQKNPTAFYLCASSIEARNYGYTFGSGTRLTVV.

The gene calls are TRBV6-5 and TRBJ2-7; D ambiguous. The CDR3 length is 11 residues. The germline V gene has CDR1 MNHEY and CDR2 SVGAGI. V gave up 5 bases and J gave up 2 bases, with 4 bases separating them. Written as DNA, the CDR3 is TGTGCCAGCAGTACCCCCTACGAGCAGTACTTC. Residues: CASSTPYEQYF.

The gene calls are TRBV15 and TRBJ1-2; D is unresolved. Germline CDR1 is LNHNV and CDR2 is YYDKDF (reference sequence). Trimming left V 6 bases short and J 0 bases short, with 8 bases between. CDR3 size: 13 residues. CDR3 loop: CATSLLANYGYTF. The DNA of the CDR3 is TGTGCCACCAGTCTTTTAGCTAACTATGGCTACACCTTC.

The chain couples TRBV5-6 to TRBJ2-5, with 14 bases identical to TRBD2. This CDR3 comprises 16 residues. V shed 0 bases and J 5 bases; nucleotides not matched to a gene: 3. Germline lookup yields CDR1 SGHDT and CDR2 YYEEEE. The CDR3 loop reads CASSLGGLAGVETQYF. DNA for the CDR3: TGTGCCAGCAGCTTGGGGGGACTAGCGGGAGTGGAGACCCAGTACTTC.